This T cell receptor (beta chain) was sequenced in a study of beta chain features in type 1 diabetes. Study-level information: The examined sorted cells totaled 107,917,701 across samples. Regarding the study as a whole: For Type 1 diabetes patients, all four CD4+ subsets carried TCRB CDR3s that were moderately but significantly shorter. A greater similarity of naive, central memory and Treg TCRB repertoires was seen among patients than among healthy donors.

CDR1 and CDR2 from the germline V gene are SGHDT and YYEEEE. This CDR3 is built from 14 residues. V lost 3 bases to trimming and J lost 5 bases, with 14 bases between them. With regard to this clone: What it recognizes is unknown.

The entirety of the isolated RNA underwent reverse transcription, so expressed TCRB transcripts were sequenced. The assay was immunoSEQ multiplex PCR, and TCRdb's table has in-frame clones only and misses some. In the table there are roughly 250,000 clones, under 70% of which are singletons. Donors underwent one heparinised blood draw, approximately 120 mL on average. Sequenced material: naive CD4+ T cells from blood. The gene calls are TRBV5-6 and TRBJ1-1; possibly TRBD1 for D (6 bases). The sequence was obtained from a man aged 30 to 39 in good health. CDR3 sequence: CASSSLTQGTEAFF. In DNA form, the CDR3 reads TGTGCCAGCAGCTCACTGACCCAGGGGACTGAAGCTTTCTTT.